Reported below is one T cell receptor (beta chain). Its specificity is not known. V dropped 4 bases and J dropped 9 bases, with 19 bases sitting between them. Germline lookup yields CDR1 SGHRS and CDR2 YFSETQ. The CDR3 spans 14 residues. These data are taken from a study of cytomegalovirus exposure and HLA in healthy donors. Overall study findings and caveats: Common viral pathogens (according to a later analysis) appeared linked to several of the most significant clusters. Beyond CMV serostatus, there was no information to go on about immune exposure.

Both 60 Vbeta primers and 13 Jbeta primers went into the PCR. Clones were sequenced by immunoSEQ multiplex PCR, and TCRdb holds only the in-frame ones, with some missing. The sample has some 77,000 clones, 80% seen once. Sequenced sample: PBMCs. The gene calls are TRBV5-1 and TRBJ1-2, with D tentatively TRBD1 (6 bases). The receptor's source is a woman aged 45-60 years in good health and CMV-seropositive. CDR3 sequence reads: CASSRTLQGGSYTF. The CDR3 region has the DNA TGCGCCAGCAGCCGCACATTACAGGGAGGGAGCTACACCTTC.